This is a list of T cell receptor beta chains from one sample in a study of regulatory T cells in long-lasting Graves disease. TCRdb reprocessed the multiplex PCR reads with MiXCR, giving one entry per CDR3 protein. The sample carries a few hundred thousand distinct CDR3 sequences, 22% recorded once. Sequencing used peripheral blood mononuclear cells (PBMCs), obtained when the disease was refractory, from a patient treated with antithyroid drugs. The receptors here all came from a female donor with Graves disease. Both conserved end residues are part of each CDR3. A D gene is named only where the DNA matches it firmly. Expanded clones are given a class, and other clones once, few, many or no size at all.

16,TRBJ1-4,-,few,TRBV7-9,TGTGCCAGCAGCTTAGCATCTGCAGGGCTGAATGAAAAACTGTTTTTT,CASSLASAGLNEKLFF
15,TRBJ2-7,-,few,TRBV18,TGTGCCAGCTCAGCCGGACAGCCACCTTCCTACGAGCAGTACTTC,CASSAGQPPSYEQYF
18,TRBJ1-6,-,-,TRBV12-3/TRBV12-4,TGTGCCAGCAGTTTAGATAGGGGAGATGACTCCTATAATTCACCCCTCCACTTT,CASSLDRGDDSYNSPLHF
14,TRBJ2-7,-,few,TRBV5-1,TGCGCCAGCAGCTCTCCGGGCCTTATCTACGAGCAGTACTTC,CASSSPGLIYEQYF
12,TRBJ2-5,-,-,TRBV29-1,TGCAGCGGGGTGGGGGTGCAGGAGACCCAGTACTTC,CSGVGVQETQYF
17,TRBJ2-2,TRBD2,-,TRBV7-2,TGCGCCAGCAGCCAAGATTTCGAGCGGGGGTACACCGGGGAGCTGTTTTTT,CASSQDFERGYTGELFF
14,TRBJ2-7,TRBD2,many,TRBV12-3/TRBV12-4,TGTGCCAGCAGTCCTAGCGGGAGGGCGGGCGAGCAGTACTTC,CASSPSGRAGEQYF
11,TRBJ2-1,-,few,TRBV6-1,TGTGCCGACCGAAGGGCCAATGAGCAGTTCTTC,CADRRANEQFF
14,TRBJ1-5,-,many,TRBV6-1,TGTGCCAGCAGCCGGGGGCTTCTCAATCAGCCCCAGCATTTT,CASSRGLLNQPQHF
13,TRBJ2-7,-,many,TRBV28,TGTGCCAGCAGTTTTCATGGGACCTACGAGCAGTACTTC,CASSFHGTYEQYF
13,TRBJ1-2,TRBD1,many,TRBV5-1,TGCGCCAGCAGCTTGACAGGGGACCGCGGCTACACCTTC,CASSLTGDRGYTF
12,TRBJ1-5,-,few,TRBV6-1,TGTGCCAGCAGTATTGGGTATCAGCCCCAGCATTTT,CASSIGYQPQHF
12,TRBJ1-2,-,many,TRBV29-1,TGCAGCGTTGGGGTCATAGGGTATGGCTACACCTTC,CSVGVIGYGYTF
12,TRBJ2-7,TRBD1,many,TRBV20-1,TGCAGTGCACTCCGGGACAGGGTCGAGCAGTACTTC,CSALRDRVEQYF
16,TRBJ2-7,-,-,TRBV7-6,TGTGCCAGCAGCTCGGCTCGTGAAGGTAATCTGTACGAGCAGTACTTC,CASSSAREGNLYEQYF
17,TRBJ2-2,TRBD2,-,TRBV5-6,TGTGCCAGCAGCTTGATATTAACTAGCGAGAACACCGGGGAGCTGTTTTTT,CASSLILTSENTGELFF
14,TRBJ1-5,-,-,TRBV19,TGTGCCAGTACCCGGTTGGGGGTTGGTCAGCCCCAGCATTTT,CASTRLGVGQPQHF
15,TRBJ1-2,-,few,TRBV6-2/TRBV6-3,TGTGCCAGCAGTTACCTGATGGACAGCCTCTATGGCTACACCTTC,CASSYLMDSLYGYTF
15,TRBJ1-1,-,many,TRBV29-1,TGCAGCGTTAATCGGGCAGGCGGAGCAGGCACTGAAGCTTTCTTT,CSVNRAGGAGTEAFF
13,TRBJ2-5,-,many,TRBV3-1,TGTGCCAGCAGCCCCCGATCGGGTGGGACCCAGTACTTC,CASSPRSGGTQYF
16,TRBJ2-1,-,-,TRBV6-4,TGTGCCAGCAGTTACAGCGTTCCTAGCTCGAGCAATGAGCAGTTCTTC,CASSYSVPSSSNEQFF